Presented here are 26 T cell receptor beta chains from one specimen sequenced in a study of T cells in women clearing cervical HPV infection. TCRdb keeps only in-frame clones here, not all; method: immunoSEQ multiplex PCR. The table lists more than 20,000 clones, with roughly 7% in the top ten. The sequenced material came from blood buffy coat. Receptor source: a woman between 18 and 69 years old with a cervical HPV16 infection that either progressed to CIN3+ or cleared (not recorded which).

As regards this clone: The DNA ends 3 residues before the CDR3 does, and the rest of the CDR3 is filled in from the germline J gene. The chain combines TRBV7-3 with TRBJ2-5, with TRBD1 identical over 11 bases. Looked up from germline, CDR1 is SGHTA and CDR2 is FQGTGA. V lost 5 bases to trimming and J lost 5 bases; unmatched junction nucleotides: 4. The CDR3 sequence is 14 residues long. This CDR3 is CASSKDRGQETQYF. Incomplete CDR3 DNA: TGTGCCAGCAGCAAGGACAGGGGGCAGGAGACC.

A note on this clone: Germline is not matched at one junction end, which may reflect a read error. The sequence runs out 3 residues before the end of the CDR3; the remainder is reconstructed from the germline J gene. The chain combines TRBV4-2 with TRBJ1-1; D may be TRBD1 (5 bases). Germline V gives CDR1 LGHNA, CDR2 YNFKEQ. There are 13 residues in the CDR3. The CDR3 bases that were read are TGCGCCAGCAGCCAAGCTCGACAGCTTGAA. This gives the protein CASSQARQLE. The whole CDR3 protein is CASSQARQLEAFF.

The sequenced CDR3 bases are TGTGCCAGCAGCTTAGGGGACAGCCGCACAGATACG. It translates to CASSLGDSRTDT. The full CDR3 protein is CASSLGDSRTDTQYF. V usage is TRBV7-9 and J usage is TRBJ2-3; 7 positions match TRBD1. Coverage ceases 3 residues before the CDR3 finishes, and the germline J gene fills in the end. Germline CDR1 and CDR2: SEHNR and FQNEAQ (reference sequence). V dropped 1 base and J dropped 1; count of bases not matched to a gene: 2. This CDR3 is 15 amino acids long.

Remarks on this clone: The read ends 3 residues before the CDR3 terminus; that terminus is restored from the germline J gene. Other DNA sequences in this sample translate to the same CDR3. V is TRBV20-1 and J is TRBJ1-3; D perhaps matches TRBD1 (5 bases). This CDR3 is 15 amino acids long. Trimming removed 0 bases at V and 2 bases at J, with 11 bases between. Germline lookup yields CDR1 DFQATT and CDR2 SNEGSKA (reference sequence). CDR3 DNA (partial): TGCAGTGCTAGAGATCTGCGGGGGACTGGAAACACC. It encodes CSARDLRGTGNT. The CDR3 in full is CSARDLRGTGNTIYF.

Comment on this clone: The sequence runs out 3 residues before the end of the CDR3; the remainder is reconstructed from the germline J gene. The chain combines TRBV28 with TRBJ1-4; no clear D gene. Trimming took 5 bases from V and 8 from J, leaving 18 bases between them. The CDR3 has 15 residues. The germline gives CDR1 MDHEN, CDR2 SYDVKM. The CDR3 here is CASSPPGGVSEKLFF. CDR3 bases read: TGTGCCAGCAGTCCGCCAGGAGGCGTAAGCGAAAAA.

The CDR3 bases that were read are TGCAGTGCTAGAGATTGGCTAGCGGGAGGATATGAG. Encoded protein: CSARDWLAGGYE. In full, the CDR3 reads CSARDWLAGGYEQFF. The chain uses TRBV20-1 and TRBJ2-1, with TRBD2 matching over 11 bases. The sequence runs out 3 residues before the end of the CDR3; the remainder is reconstructed from the germline J gene. The junction had 6 bases not matched to a gene; V was cut back by 0 bases and J by 8 bases. The CDR3 is 15 residues long. CDR1 and CDR2 (germline): DFQATT, SNEGSKA (reference sequence).

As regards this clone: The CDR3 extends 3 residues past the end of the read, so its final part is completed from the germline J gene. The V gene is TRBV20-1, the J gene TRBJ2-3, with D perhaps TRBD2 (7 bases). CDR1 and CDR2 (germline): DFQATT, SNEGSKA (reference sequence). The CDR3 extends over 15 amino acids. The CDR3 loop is CSARDSGGTNQPQYF. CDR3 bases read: TGCAGTGCTAGAGATTCGGGGGGCACGAATCAGCCG.

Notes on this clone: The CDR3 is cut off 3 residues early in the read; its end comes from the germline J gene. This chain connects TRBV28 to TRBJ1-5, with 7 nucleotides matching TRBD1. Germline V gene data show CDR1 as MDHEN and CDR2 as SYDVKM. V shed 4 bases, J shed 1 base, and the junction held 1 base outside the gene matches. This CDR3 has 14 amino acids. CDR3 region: CASSWDRSNQPQHF. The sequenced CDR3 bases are TGTGCCAGCAGTTGGGACAGAAGCAATCAGCCC.

The CDR3 loop is CASSLAAGANYGYTF. The CDR3 bases that were read are TGTGCCAGCAGCTTAGCGGCAGGGGCGAACTATGGC. The rearrangement uses TRBV7-2 and TRBJ1-2; the D gene is possibly TRBD1 (6 bases). The read falls 3 residues short of the CDR3 end, and the missing part is taken from the germline J gene. With 0 bases removed from V and 2 bases from J, the gap between germline ends came to 10 bases. From germline, CDR1 is SGHTA and CDR2 FQGNSA. This CDR3 has 15 residues. Full variable domain (remainder filled in from reference TRBV7-2 and TRBJ1-2): GAGVSQSPSNKVTEKGKDVELRCDPISGHTALYWYRQSLGQGLEFLIYFQGNSAPDKSGLPSDRFSAERTGGSVSTLTIQRTQQEDSAVYLCASSLAAGANYGYTFGSGTRLTVV.

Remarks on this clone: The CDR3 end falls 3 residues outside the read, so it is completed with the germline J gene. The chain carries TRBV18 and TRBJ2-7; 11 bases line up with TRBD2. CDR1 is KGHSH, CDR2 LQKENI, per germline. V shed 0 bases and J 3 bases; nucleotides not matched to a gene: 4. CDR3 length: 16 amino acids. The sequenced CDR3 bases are TGTGCCAGCTCACCACCGAAGACTAGCGGGATCTACGAG. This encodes CASSPPKTSGIYE. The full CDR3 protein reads CASSPPKTSGIYEQYF.

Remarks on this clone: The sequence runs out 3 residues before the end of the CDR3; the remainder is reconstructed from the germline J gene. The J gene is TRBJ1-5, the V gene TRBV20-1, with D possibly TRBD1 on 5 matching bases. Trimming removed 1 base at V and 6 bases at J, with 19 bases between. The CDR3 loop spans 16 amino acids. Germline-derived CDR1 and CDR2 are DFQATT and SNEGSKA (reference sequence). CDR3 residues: CSARGWVQGVGQPQHF. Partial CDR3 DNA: TGCAGTGCTAGAGGTTGGGTGCAGGGCGTCGGTCAGCCC.

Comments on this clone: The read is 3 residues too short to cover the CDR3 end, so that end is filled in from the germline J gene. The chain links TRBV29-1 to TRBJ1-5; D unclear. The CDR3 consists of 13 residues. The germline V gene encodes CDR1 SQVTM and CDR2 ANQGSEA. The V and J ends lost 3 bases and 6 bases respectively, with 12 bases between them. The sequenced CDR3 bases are TGCAGCGTTGAGCAGGCTGCGGGTCAGCCC. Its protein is CSVEQAAGQP. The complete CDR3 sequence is CSVEQAAGQPQHF. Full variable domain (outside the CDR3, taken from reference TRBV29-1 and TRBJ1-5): SAVISQKPSRDICQRGTSLTIQCQVDSQVTMMFWYRQQPGQSLTLIATANQGSEATYESGFVIDKFPISRPNLTFSTLTVSNMSPEDSSIYLCSVEQAAGQPQHFGDGTRLSIL.

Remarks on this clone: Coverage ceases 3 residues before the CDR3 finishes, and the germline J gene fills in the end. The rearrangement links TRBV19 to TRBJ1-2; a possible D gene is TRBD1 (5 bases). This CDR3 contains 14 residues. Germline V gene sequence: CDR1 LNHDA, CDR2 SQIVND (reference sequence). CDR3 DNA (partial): TGTGCCAGTAGTATGGGCCAGGGCCGAGATACC. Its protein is CASSMGQGRDT. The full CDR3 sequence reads CASSMGQGRDTYTF.

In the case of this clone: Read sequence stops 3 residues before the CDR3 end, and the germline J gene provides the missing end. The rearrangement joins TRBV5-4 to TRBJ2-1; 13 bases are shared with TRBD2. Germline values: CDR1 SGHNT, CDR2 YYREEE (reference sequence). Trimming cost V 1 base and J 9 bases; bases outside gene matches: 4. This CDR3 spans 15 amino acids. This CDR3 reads CASSLTSGRAGEQFF. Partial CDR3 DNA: TGTGCCAGCAGCTTGACTAGCGGGAGGGCCGGTGAG.

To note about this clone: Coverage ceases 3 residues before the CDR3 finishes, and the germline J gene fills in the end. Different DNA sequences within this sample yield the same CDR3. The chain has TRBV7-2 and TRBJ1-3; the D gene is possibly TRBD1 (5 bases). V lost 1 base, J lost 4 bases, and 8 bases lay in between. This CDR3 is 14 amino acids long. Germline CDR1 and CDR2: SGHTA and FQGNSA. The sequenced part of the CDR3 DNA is TGTGCCAGCAGCTTAGTTGGGGGGGGAAACACC. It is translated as CASSLVGGGNT. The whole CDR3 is CASSLVGGGNTIYF.

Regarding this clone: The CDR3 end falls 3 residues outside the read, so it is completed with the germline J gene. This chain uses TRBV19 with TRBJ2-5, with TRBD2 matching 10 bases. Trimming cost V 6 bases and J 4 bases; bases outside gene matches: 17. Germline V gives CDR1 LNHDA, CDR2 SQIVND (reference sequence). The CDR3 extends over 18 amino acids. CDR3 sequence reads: CASSPLKLAGVKAETQYF. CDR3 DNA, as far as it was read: TGTGCCAGTAGCCCATTGAAGCTAGCGGGAGTTAAGGCAGAGACC.

CDR3: CASSLQGVDTQYF. The part of the CDR3 DNA that was read is TGTGCCAGCAGTCTCCAGGGGGTAGATACG. J is TRBJ2-3 and V is TRBV6-4; 7 nucleotides align to TRBD1. The read terminates 3 residues ahead of where the CDR3 ends, so the germline J gene completes it. CDR3 length: 13 amino acids. V lost 5 bases, J lost 5 bases, and 4 bases stayed unmatched. The V gene's germline CDR1 is MRHNA and CDR2 SNTAGT.

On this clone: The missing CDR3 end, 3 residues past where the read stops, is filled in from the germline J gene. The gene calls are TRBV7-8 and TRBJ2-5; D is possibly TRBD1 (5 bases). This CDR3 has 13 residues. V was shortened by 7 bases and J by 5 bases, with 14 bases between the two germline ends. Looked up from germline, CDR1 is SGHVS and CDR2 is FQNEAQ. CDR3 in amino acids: CASTKGVVETQYF. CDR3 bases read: TGTGCCAGCACCAAAGGGGTGGTGGAGACC.

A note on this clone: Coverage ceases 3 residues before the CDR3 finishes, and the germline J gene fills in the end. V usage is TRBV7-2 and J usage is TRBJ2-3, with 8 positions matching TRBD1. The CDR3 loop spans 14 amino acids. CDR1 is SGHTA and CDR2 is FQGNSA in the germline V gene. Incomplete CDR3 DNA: TGTGCCAGCAGCCTGGGGACAGGTGGGGAGACG. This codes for CASSLGTGGET. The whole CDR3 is CASSLGTGGETQYF.

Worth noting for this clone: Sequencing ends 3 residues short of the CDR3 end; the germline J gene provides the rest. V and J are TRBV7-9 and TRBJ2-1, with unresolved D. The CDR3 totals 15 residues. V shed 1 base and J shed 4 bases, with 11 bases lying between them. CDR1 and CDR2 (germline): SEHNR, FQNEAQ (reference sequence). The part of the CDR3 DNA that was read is TGTGCCAGCAGCTTAGAAAGTATAGGGTACAATGAG. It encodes CASSLESIGYNE. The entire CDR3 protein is CASSLESIGYNEQFF.

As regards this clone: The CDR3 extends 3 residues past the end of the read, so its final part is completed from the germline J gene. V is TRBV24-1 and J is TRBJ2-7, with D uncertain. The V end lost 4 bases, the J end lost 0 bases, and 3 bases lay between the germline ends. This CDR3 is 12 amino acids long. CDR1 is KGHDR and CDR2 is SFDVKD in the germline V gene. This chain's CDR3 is CATSDSSYEQYF. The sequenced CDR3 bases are TGTGCCACCAGTGACTCCTCCTACGAG.

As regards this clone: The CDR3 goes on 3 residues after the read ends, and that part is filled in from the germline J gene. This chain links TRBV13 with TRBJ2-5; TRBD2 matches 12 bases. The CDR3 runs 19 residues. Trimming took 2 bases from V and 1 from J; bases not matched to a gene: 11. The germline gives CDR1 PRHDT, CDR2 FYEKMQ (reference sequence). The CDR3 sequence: CASSLLAGGTLGAQETQYF. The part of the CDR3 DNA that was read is TGTGCCAGCAGCTTACTAGCGGGAGGGACACTGGGGGCCCAAGAGACC.

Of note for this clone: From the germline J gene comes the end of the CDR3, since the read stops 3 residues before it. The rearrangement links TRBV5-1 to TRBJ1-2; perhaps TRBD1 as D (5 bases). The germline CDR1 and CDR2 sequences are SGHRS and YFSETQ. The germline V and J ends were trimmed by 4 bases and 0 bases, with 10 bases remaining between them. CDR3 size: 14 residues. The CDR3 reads CASSPDIANYGYTF. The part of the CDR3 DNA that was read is TGCGCCAGCAGCCCGGACATAGCTAACTATGGC.

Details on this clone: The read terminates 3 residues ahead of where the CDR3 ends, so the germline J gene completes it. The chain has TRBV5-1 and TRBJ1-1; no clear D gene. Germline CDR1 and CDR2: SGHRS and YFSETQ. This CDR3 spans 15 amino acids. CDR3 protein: CASSIAGNLADTAFF. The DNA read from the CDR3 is TGCGCCAGCAGTATAGCGGGAAATCTCGCAGATACG.

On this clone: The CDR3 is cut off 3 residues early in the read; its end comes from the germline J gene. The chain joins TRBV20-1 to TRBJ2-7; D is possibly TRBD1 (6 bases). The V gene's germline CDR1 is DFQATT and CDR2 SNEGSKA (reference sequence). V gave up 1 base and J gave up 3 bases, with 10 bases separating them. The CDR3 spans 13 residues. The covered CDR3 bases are TGCAGTGCTAGAGCGCCAGGGGTCTACGAG. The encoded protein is CSARAPGVYE. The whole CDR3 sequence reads CSARAPGVYEQYF.

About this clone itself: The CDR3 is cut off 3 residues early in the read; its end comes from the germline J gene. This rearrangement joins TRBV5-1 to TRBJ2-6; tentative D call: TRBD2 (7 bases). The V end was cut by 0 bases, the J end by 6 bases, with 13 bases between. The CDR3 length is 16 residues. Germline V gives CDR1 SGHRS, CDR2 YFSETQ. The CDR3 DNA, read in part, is TGCGCCAGCAGCTTGGGGAAGGGGGGGCTGGCCAACGTC. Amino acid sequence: CASSLGKGGLANV. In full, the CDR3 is CASSLGKGGLANVLTF.